A single sample gave rise to the 8 T cell receptor beta chains below, sequenced in a study of blood T cells in healthy people across ages (dated by TCRdb to between 2014 and 2017). The library was made by 5' RACE. Data came from an Illumina HiSeq 2500. A second about 6 to 11 cycle PCR used a sample-barcoded 5' primer and a J-beta primer mix. TCRdb trimmed public reads at Q25 via fastp, called clones via MiXCR and kept in-frame beta chains. Duplicate CDR3 protein sequences are folded into a single record with the most common DNA and genes. This sample lists hundreds of thousands of distinct CDR3 sequences; about 51% were detected once. Of the sample, approximately 13% falls within the top ten clones. The sample was blood. All receptors derive from a woman of 80 years or more in good health.

The genes are TRBV7-2 and TRBJ1-5; D is ambiguous. Trimming left V 5 bases short and J 2 bases short, with 16 bases between. Germline V gene data show CDR1 as SGHTA and CDR2 as FQGNSA. The CDR3 covers 16 residues. The DNA for the CDR3 is TGTGCCAGCAGCCCGGGCAGTGGGGTGGGCAATCAGCCCCAGCATTTT. It is translated as CASSPGSGVGNQPQHF.

About this clonotype: This could be a read error, since a much larger clone is one nucleotide away. The chain employs TRBV7-9 and TRBJ2-1; D is undetermined. This CDR3 comprises 13 residues. Germline V lookup: CDR1 SEHNR, CDR2 FQNEAQ (reference sequence). CDR3 in DNA: TGTGCCAGCAGCGTAGCTAATTCAAATGAGCAGTTCTTC. It yields the protein CASSVANSNEQFF.

This clonotype was observed at least ten times. This chain connects TRBV20-1 to TRBJ2-1, with D unclear. V lost 4 bases, J lost 7 bases, and 8 bases lay in between. Germline CDR1 and CDR2: DFQATT and SNEGSKA (reference sequence). CDR3 size: 11 residues. The DNA for the CDR3 is TGCAGTGCTACGGCATTGAATGAGCAGTTCTTC. Its protein is CSATALNEQFF.

The chain joins TRBV29-1 to TRBJ2-5; D is ambiguous. The germline V gene has CDR1 SQVTM and CDR2 ANQGSEA. V was cut by 5 bases and J by 1 base, with 8 bases left in between. The CDR3 loop spans 12 amino acids. CDR3 coding DNA: TGCAGCGTTCGGCTGTTCCAAGAGACCCAGTACTTC. Its protein is CSVRLFQETQYF.

This clonotype was recorded a few times. The rearrangement links TRBV7-9 to TRBJ1-4; D is unresolved. The V gene lost 1 base and the J gene lost 8 bases, with 11 bases spanning the gap. The CDR3 is 14 residues long. CDR1 is SEHNR and CDR2 is FQNEAQ in the germline V gene (reference sequence). The CDR3 protein is CASSLEMAREKLFF. The CDR3 coding sequence is TGTGCCAGCAGCTTAGAAATGGCGCGCGAAAAACTGTTTTTT.

This chain connects TRBV7-2 to TRBJ1-5, with D uncertain. Germline V lookup: CDR1 SGHTA, CDR2 FQGNSA. This CDR3 region has 15 residues. Trimming pared 0 bases from V and 4 bases from J, leaving 10 bases between. CDR3 DNA sequence: TGTGCCAGCAGCTTAGCGGCGGGGATTAATCAGCCCCAGCATTTT. Protein: CASSLAAGINQPQHF.

This clonotype showed up many times. The gene calls are TRBV12-3 or TRBV12-4 and TRBJ2-7, with 7 bases that match TRBD1. The CDR3 length is 14 residues. Trimming at V came to 3 bases and at J to 4 bases, leaving 6 bases not matched to a gene. CDR3 region: CASSFGQGVYEQYF. CDR3 nucleotides: TGTGCCAGCAGTTTCGGGCAGGGGGTTTACGAGCAGTACTTC.

This clonotype was seen ten or more times. The chain carries TRBV5-1 and TRBJ2-7; D perhaps matches TRBD1 (5 bases). Germline values: CDR1 SGHRS, CDR2 YFSETQ. This CDR3 comprises 14 residues. Trimming stripped 0 bases from V and 3 bases from J, with 10 bases between. The CDR3 loop is CASSLEGIDYEQYF. CDR3 coding DNA: TGCGCCAGCAGCTTGGAGGGGATTGACTACGAGCAGTACTTC. Complete variable domain (other parts from reference TRBV5-1 and TRBJ2-7): KAGVTQTPRYLIKTRGQQVTLSCSPISGHRSVSWYQQTPGQGLQFLFEYFSETQRNKGNFPGRFSGRQFSNSRSEMNVSTLELGDSALYLCASSLEGIDYEQYFGPGTRLTVT.